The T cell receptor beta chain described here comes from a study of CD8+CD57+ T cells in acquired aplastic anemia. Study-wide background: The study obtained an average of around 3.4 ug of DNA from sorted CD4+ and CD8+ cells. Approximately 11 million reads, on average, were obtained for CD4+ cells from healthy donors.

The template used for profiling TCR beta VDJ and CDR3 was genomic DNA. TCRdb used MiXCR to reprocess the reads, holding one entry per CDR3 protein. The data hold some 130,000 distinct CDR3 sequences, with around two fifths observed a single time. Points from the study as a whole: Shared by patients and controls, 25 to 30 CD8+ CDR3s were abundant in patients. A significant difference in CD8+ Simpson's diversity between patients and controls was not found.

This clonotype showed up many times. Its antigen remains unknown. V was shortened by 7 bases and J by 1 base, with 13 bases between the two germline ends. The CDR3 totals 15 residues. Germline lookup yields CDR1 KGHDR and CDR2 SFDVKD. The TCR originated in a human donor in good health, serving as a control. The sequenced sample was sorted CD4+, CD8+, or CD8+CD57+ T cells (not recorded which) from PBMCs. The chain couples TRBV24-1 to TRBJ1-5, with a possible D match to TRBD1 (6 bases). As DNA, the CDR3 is TGTGCCACCAGCCACAGGGTACGGAGCAATCAGCCCCAGCATTTT. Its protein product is CATSHRVRSNQPQHF.